One sample yielded the 5 T cell receptor beta chains listed below, sequenced in a study of blood T cell repertoires in COVID-19. The method was immunoSEQ multiplex PCR; TCRdb's version includes in-frame clones alone and lacks a portion of them. The sample includes 200,000 to 250,000 clones, 65% to 90% of them seen just once. Source material: peripheral blood. These receptors were collected from a man in his fifties or sixties with COVID-19, enrolled during active disease.

This clone came up a few times. V and J are TRBV5-1 and TRBJ1-5; 7 nucleotides line up with TRBD1. CDR3 length equals 13 residues. Germline CDR1 and CDR2: SGHRS and YFSETQ. Losses at the gene ends were 2 bases for V and 9 bases for J; bases not matched to a gene: 5. CDR3 sequence: CASSFGQDRPQHF. Written as DNA, the CDR3 is TGCGCCAGCAGCTTTGGACAGGATAGGCCCCAGCATTTT.

The rearrangement links TRBV6-4 to TRBJ2-1, with D maybe TRBD1 (5 bases). This CDR3 spans 13 amino acids. Per germline, CDR1 MRHNA and CDR2 SNTAGT. The V end lost 2 bases, the J end lost 9 bases, and 11 bases lay between the germline ends. The CDR3 sequence: CASSDARVGEQFF. CDR3 nucleotides: TGTGCCAGCAGTGACGCCAGGGTGGGTGAGCAGTTCTTC.

This clone is a singleton in its sample. The rearrangement uses TRBV6-5 and TRBJ2-6; D is perhaps TRBD1 (5 bases). V lost 0 bases, J lost 0 bases, and 6 bases lay in between. The V gene's germline CDR1 is MNHEY and CDR2 SVGAGI. This CDR3 spans 16 amino acids. The DNA for the CDR3 is TGTGCCAGCAGTTACTCCGACAGCTCTGGGGCCAACGTCCTGACTTTC. Protein sequence: CASSYSDSSGANVLTF.

Written as DNA, the CDR3 is TGTGCCAGCAGCCAAGATACTACTCAGTACTTC. It codes for CASSQDTTQYF. The chain couples TRBV4-2 to TRBJ2-4; D ambiguous. The CDR3 extends over 11 amino acids. The V end lost 0 bases, the J end lost 12 bases, and 6 bases lay between the germline ends. CDR1 is LGHNA and CDR2 is YNFKEQ in the germline V gene.

V usage is TRBV6-6 and J usage is TRBJ2-1; D is possibly TRBD2 (7 bases). This CDR3 is built from 15 residues. Germline CDR1 and CDR2: MNHNY and SVGAGI (reference sequence). Trimming took 7 bases from V and 8 from J, leaving 21 bases between them. The CDR3 sequence: CASTLLGGRGDEQFF. The CDR3, as DNA: TGTGCCAGCACTCTCCTCGGGGGGCGAGGGGATGAGCAGTTCTTC.